The 28 T cell receptor beta chains below were found in one sample sequenced in a study of cytomegalovirus exposure and HLA in healthy donors. PCR used 60 Vbeta primers and 13 Jbeta primers. Assay used: immunoSEQ multiplex PCR; TCRdb lists only in-frame clones, some missing. The sample shows approximately 140,000 clones, around four fifths of them seen only once. The material sequenced was PBMCs. Receptors were obtained from a boy aged 5-17 years in good health and CMV-seronegative.

This chain joins TRBV7-6 and TRBJ2-7; perhaps TRBD2 as D (5 bases). CDR1 SGHVS and CDR2 FNYEAQ come from the germline V gene. The CDR3 has 15 residues. Trimming cost V 1 base and J 5 bases, with 15 bases left between them. CDR3 DNA sequence: TGTGCCAGCAGCTTAGTGGGTGAGCTAGCCCACGAGCAGTACTTC. Translated: CASSLVGELAHEQYF.

The J gene is TRBJ2-5, the V gene TRBV4-2, with D possibly TRBD2 on 6 matching bases. V was cut by 1 base and J by 2 bases, with 14 bases left in between. This CDR3 region has 16 residues. Germline V lookup: CDR1 LGHNA, CDR2 YNFKEQ. CDR3 sequence: CASSQVGSGSQETQYF. The CDR3 DNA sequence: TGTGCCAGCAGCCAAGTAGGTAGCGGCTCACAAGAGACCCAGTACTTC.

The rearrangement links TRBV11-2 to TRBJ1-1, with D perhaps matching TRBD1 (5 bases). The CDR3 length is 15 residues. Trimming took 3 bases from V and 5 from J, leaving 16 bases between them. Germline CDR1 reads SGHAT; CDR2 reads FQNNGV. CDR3 sequence: CASSFSDSRWTEAFF. The CDR3 DNA is TGTGCCAGCAGCTTTTCAGACAGTCGTTGGACTGAAGCTTTCTTT.

In regard to this clone: Distinct nucleotide sequences in the sample also encode this CDR3. The rearrangement joins TRBV19 to TRBJ1-1; a weak D match, TRBD1 (6 bases). Between the trimmed V and J ends, which lost 2 bases and 4 bases, there was a span of 8 bases. This CDR3 has 13 amino acids. CDR1 and CDR2 from the germline V gene are LNHDA and SQIVND (reference sequence). This CDR3 is CASSIPGVTEAFF. The CDR3 coding sequence is TGTGCCAGTAGTATACCAGGGGTCACTGAAGCTTTCTTT.

The chain is built from TRBV7-8 and TRBJ2-5; a possible D gene is TRBD1 (5 bases). This CDR3 comprises 13 residues. Looked up from germline, CDR1 is SGHVS and CDR2 is FQNEAQ. Deletions cut 1 base from V and 2 bases from J, with 5 bases between. The CDR3 region has the DNA TGTGCCAGCAGCTTAGGACAGCAAGAGACCCAGTACTTC. It codes for CASSLGQQETQYF.

The V call is TRBV2, the J call TRBJ2-7; D perhaps matches TRBD2 (6 bases). V lost 6 bases and J 0 bases, leaving 15 bases between the germline ends. The CDR3 contains 15 residues. CDR1 and CDR2 from the germline V gene are SNHLY and FYNNEI. The CDR3 bases are TGTGCCAGCAGACTTAGCGGAATTAACTCCTACGAGCAGTACTTC. Amino acid sequence: CASRLSGINSYEQYF.

The gene calls are TRBV30 and TRBJ2-2; D perhaps matches TRBD1 (5 bases). The germline CDR1 and CDR2 sequences are GTSNPN and SVGIG (reference sequence). CDR3 length equals 13 residues. V was trimmed by 2 bases and J by 7 bases, leaving 11 bases between them. For the CDR3, the DNA is TGTGCCTGGAGTCGTCTAGGGGTCGGGGAGCTGTTTTTT. As protein: CAWSRLGVGELFF. Drawing the rest from reference TRBV30 and TRBJ2-2, the complete variable domain is SQTIHQWPATLVQPVGSPLSLECTVEGTSNPNLYWYRQAAGRGLQLLFYSVGIGQISSEVPQNLSASRPQDRQFILSSKKLLLSDSGFYLCAWSRLGVGELFFGEGSRLTVL.

The rearrangement joins TRBV19 to TRBJ1-2, with 8 positions matching TRBD1. The CDR3 length is 15 residues. In germline, CDR1 is LNHDA, CDR2 SQIVND (reference sequence). V lost 6 bases, J lost 4 bases, and 10 bases stayed unmatched. CDR3 nucleotides: TGTGCCAGTAGCGACGCAGGGGGCGCAGGCTATGGCTACACCTTC. Translation: CASSDAGGAGYGYTF.

The chain has TRBV7-2 and TRBJ1-1; D gene ambiguous. Per germline, CDR1 SGHTA and CDR2 FQGNSA. The CDR3 consists of 16 residues. V lost 5 bases to trimming and J lost 7 bases, with 23 bases between them. CDR3 DNA sequence: TGTGCCAGCAGCCCGGAGGTCGTAAACCCACCCTTTGAAGCTTTCTTT. It yields the protein CASSPEVVNPPFEAFF.

The rearrangement uses TRBV11-3 and TRBJ2-1, with TRBD1 matching over 9 bases. CDR3 size: 14 residues. Trimming took 4 bases from V and 2 from J; bases not matched to a gene: 0. CDR1 and CDR2 from the germline V gene are SGHNT and YENEEA. CDR3 sequence (DNA): TGTGCCAGCAGCTGGGACAGGGCCTACAATGAGCAGTTCTTC. Amino acid sequence: CASSWDRAYNEQFF.

The sample holds a few counts of this clone. V usage is TRBV7-9 and J usage is TRBJ1-3, with D uncertain. The CDR3 length is 16 residues. Germline V gene data show CDR1 as SEHNR and CDR2 as FQNEAQ (reference sequence). V lost 1 base to trimming and J lost 0 bases, with 10 bases between them. The CDR3: CASSLVAGSSGNTIYF. The CDR3 DNA follows: TGTGCCAGCAGCTTAGTGGCAGGCAGCTCTGGAAACACCATATATTTT.

This chain joins TRBV27 and TRBJ2-1, with 7 bases matching TRBD1. The CDR3 is 13 amino acids. V lost 5 bases and J lost 5; bases outside the gene matches: 3. Germline V gene sequence: CDR1 MNHEY, CDR2 SMNVEV (reference sequence). For the CDR3, the DNA is TGTGCCAGCAGTCATCAGGGGGACAATGAGCAGTTCTTC. It encodes CASSHQGDNEQFF.

The chain has TRBV30 and TRBJ1-1, with 8 bases aligning to TRBD1. Germline assignment: CDR1 GTSNPN and CDR2 SVGIG (reference sequence). The CDR3 is 13 amino acids. J lost 2 bases, V lost 5 bases, and 4 bases had no gene match. The CDR3 nucleotides are TGTGCCTGGGGGCAGGGGGCCAACACTGAAGCTTTCTTT. It translates to CAWGQGANTEAFF.

The chain carries TRBV6-5 and TRBJ2-7, with 7 bases lining up with TRBD1. The CDR3 loop spans 15 amino acids. The V and J ends lost 3 bases and 2 bases, in that order; junction bases with no gene match: 7. Germline loops: CDR1 MNHEY, CDR2 SVGAGI. CDR3 in amino acids: CASSYKGAPPYEQYF. In nucleotides, the CDR3 is TGTGCCAGCAGTTATAAGGGGGCACCCCCCTACGAGCAGTACTTC.

The genes are TRBV7-9 and TRBJ2-7, with 7 nucleotides matching TRBD2. The CDR3 extends over 13 amino acids. J gave up 6 bases and V 5 bases, and 7 bases lay outside the gene matches. Germline V CDR1 and CDR2: SEHNR, FQNEAQ (reference sequence). The CDR3 nucleotides are TGTGCCAGCAGCCCCACAGCGGGGCCCGAGCAGTACTTC. Protein product: CASSPTAGPEQYF. Variable domain in full (rest from reference TRBV7-9 and TRBJ2-7): DTGVSQNPRHKITKRGQNVTFRCDPISEHNRLYWYRQTLGQGPEFLTYFQNEAQLEKSRLLSDRFSAERPKGSFSTLEIQRTEQGDSAMYLCASSPTAGPEQYFGPGTRLTVT.

This clone was detected once. J is TRBJ1-5 and V is TRBV19; TRBD1 is a possible D gene (5 bases). V shed 1 base and J shed 3 bases, with 7 bases lying between them. The CDR3 covers 14 residues. The germline gives CDR1 LNHDA, CDR2 SQIVND (reference sequence). CDR3 residues: CASSIGQSNQPQHF. CDR3 in DNA: TGTGCCAGTAGTATAGGACAGTCCAATCAGCCCCAGCATTTT. The full variable domain, completed using reference TRBV19 and TRBJ1-5, is DGGITQSPKYLFRKEGQNVTLSCEQNLNHDAMYWYRQDPGQGLRLIYYSQIVNDFQKGDIAEGYSVSREKKESFPLTVTSAQKNPTAFYLCASSIGQSNQPQHFGDGTRLSIL.

The table lists this clone with a count of one. The chain employs TRBV9 and TRBJ1-4; a weak D match, TRBD1 (6 bases). Germline loops: CDR1 SGDLS, CDR2 YYNGEE. The CDR3 is made up of 13 amino acids. Trimming took off 5 bases at V and 8 bases at J, with 13 bases between the two ends. The CDR3 sequence: CASRRGTSEKLFF. CDR3 in DNA: TGTGCCAGCAGGAGGGGGACGTCAGAAAAACTGTTTTTT.

J is TRBJ2-1 and V is TRBV5-4, with TRBD2 matching 8 bases. The CDR3 sequence is 15 residues long. Germline V gives CDR1 SGHNT, CDR2 YYREEE (reference sequence). V was clipped by 4 bases and J by 4 bases; unmatched bases: 7. In DNA form, the CDR3 reads TGTGCCAGCAGCGATACTAGCGGAATATACAATGAGCAGTTCTTC. Translation gives CASSDTSGIYNEQFF.

This chain connects TRBV2 to TRBJ1-1; 7 bases agree with TRBD1. Trimming removed 5 bases from V and 1 base from J; junction bases left unmatched: 7. The V gene's germline CDR1 is SNHLY and CDR2 FYNNEI. The CDR3 runs to 15 residues. CDR3 amino acids: CASSPKGAGNTEAFF. Written as DNA, the CDR3 is TGTGCCAGCAGTCCCAAGGGGGCCGGGAACACTGAAGCTTTCTTT.

Written as DNA, the CDR3 is TGCGCCAGCAAAAGGGATAGCGGGAAGAAGAATGAGCAGTTCTTC. Translation gives CASKRDSGKKNEQFF. The gene calls are TRBV5-1 and TRBJ2-1, with 8 bases aligning to TRBD2. The CDR3 totals 15 residues. From germline, CDR1 is SGHRS and CDR2 YFSETQ. The junction had 12 bases not matched to a gene; V was cut back by 6 bases and J by 7 bases.

The rearrangement uses TRBV30 and TRBJ2-5, with a weak D call TRBD1 (7 bases). V was clipped by 2 bases and J by 5 bases, with 15 bases between them. CDR3 length equals 14 residues. Germline V gene lookup returns CDR1 GTSNPN and CDR2 SVGIG (reference sequence). CDR3 sequence: CAWSRGGGDETQYF. The CDR3 bases are TGTGCCTGGAGTCGCGGAGGGGGCGACGAGACCCAGTACTTC.

The table lists this clone with a count of one. CDR3 sequence reads: CASSPQDSQETQYF. In DNA, the CDR3 is TGTGCCAGCAGCCCTCAGGACAGTCAAGAGACCCAGTACTTC. The J gene is TRBJ2-5, the V gene TRBV5-6; maybe TRBD1 (6 bases). Trimming took 4 bases from V and 2 from J, leaving 12 bases between them. The CDR3 spans 14 residues. Per germline, CDR1 SGHDT and CDR2 YYEEEE.

The gene calls are TRBV6-1 and TRBJ2-1, with D tentatively TRBD2 (5 bases). Germline V gene data show CDR1 as MNHNS and CDR2 as SASEGT. Trimming stripped 8 bases from V and 7 bases from J, with 9 bases between. CDR3 length equals 11 residues. The CDR3 DNA reads as TGTGCCAGCCAAGGAGGTAATGAGCAGTTCTTC. Translating gives CASQGGNEQFF.

The chain joins TRBV4-3 to TRBJ2-2, with 7 bases lining up with TRBD2. The CDR3 spans 17 residues. The ends lost 0 bases at V and 1 base at J; junction bases unmatched: 5. CDR1 and CDR2 (germline): LGHNA, YSLEER. The CDR3 protein is CASSQDASGVNTGELFF. In DNA form, the CDR3 reads TGCGCCAGCAGCCAAGACGCTAGCGGAGTGAACACCGGGGAGCTGTTTTTT.

The V call is TRBV7-9, the J call TRBJ2-1; D not resolved. The CDR3 length is 17 residues. Germline loops: CDR1 SEHNR, CDR2 FQNEAQ (reference sequence). Trimming cost V 5 bases and J 0 bases, with 17 bases left between them. The CDR3 loop reads CASSPNYLRDSYNEQFF. CDR3 sequence (DNA): TGTGCCAGCAGCCCAAACTACCTCCGAGACTCCTACAATGAGCAGTTCTTC.

About this clone itself: Within the sample, other DNA sequences also encode this same CDR3. The gene calls are TRBV5-1 and TRBJ2-6, with a possible D match to TRBD1 (6 bases). The V end was cut by 0 bases, the J end by 2 bases, with 6 bases between. Germline lookup yields CDR1 SGHRS and CDR2 YFSETQ. There are 15 residues in the CDR3. CDR3 DNA sequence: TGCGCCAGCAGCTTGGAGGGGGCTGGGGCCAACGTCCTGACTTTC. Protein: CASSLEGAGANVLTF.

The V gene is TRBV7-8, the J gene TRBJ1-3, with 8 bases matching TRBD1. CDR3 length: 18 residues. Germline V gives CDR1 SGHVS, CDR2 FQNEAQ. V lost 3 bases to trimming and J lost 7 bases; unmatched junction nucleotides: 17. Written as DNA, the CDR3 is TGTGCCAGCAGCTTCCTACCTGAGGTGGGGACAGGCGGGAACACCATATATTTT. Its protein product is CASSFLPEVGTGGNTIYF. Full variable domain (missing parts from reference TRBV7-8 and TRBJ1-3): GAGVSQSPRYKVAKRGQDVALRCDPISGHVSLFWYQQALGQGPEFLTYFQNEAQLDKSGLPSDRFFAERPEGSVSTLKIQRTQQEDSAVYLCASSFLPEVGTGGNTIYFGEGSWLTVV.

The chain carries TRBV9 and TRBJ2-2, with unresolved D. Germline loops: CDR1 SGDLS, CDR2 YYNGEE. The CDR3 consists of 15 residues. Trimming shortened V by 0 bases and J by 6 bases, and 12 bases separated the two germline ends. CDR3 sequence: CASSVDRSGAGELFF. CDR3 sequence (DNA): TGTGCCAGCAGCGTAGACCGGTCAGGCGCCGGGGAGCTGTTTTTT.